The 13 T cell receptor beta chains listed next were all sequenced from one sample in a study of cytomegalovirus exposure and HLA in healthy donors. The PCR contained 60 Vbeta and 13 Jbeta primers. Repertoires were generated with immunoSEQ multiplex PCR, while TCRdb's copy carries only in-frame clones and drops some. The data show under 200,000 clones, 65% to 85% seen once. The sample was PBMCs. These receptors all stem from a male donor in good health and CMV-seropositive.

This clone was detected only once. The chain couples TRBV27 to TRBJ1-1, with D perhaps TRBD1 (5 bases). Trimming removed 2 bases from V and 0 bases from J, with 16 bases in between. Germline lookup yields CDR1 MNHEY and CDR2 SMNVEV (reference sequence). The CDR3 has 17 residues. The CDR3 region is CASSLGRGRGMNTEAFF. Here the CDR3 DNA reads TGTGCCAGCAGTTTAGGTCGAGGGAGGGGAATGAACACTGAAGCTTTCTTT.

This sequence joins TRBV4-3 and TRBJ2-1, with 9 bases lining up with TRBD2. CDR3 length: 14 amino acids. The germline gives CDR1 LGHNA, CDR2 YSLEER. V shed 1 base and J 5 bases; nucleotides not matched to a gene: 0. In DNA, the CDR3 is TGCGCCAGCAGCCAAGTAGCGGGAGACAATGAGCAGTTCTTC. Its translation is CASSQVAGDNEQFF.

J is TRBJ2-1 and V is TRBV28, with TRBD2 identical over 8 bases. CDR3 length: 14 amino acids. Trimming cost V 10 bases and J 9 bases; bases outside gene matches: 14. CDR1 is MDHEN, CDR2 SYDVKM, per germline. In DNA form, the CDR3 reads TGTGCCACGGGGGGGGGCTTGGTGATCCGTGAGCAGTTCTTC. Amino acids: CATGGGLVIREQFF.

The chain joins TRBV2 to TRBJ2-7; TRBD1 agrees at 8 bases. The trim removed 3 bases at V and 0 bases at J, leaving 10 bases unmatched. In germline, CDR1 is SNHLY, CDR2 FYNNEI. The CDR3 consists of 17 residues. The CDR3 is CASSDSGTGFNSYEQYF. The CDR3 nucleotides read TGTGCCAGCAGTGATTCCGGGACAGGTTTCAACTCCTACGAGCAGTACTTC.

The chain joins TRBV14 to TRBJ2-7; TRBD1 matches 8 bases. Germline V gene sequence: CDR1 SGHDN, CDR2 FVKESK. Trimming took 4 bases from V and 4 from J; bases not matched to a gene: 12. The length of the CDR3 is 16 residues. CDR3 amino acids: CASSRFTTGGLYEQYF. In DNA form, the CDR3 reads TGTGCCAGCAGCCGTTTCACTACAGGGGGGCTATACGAGCAGTACTTC.

J is TRBJ1-5 and V is TRBV27, with TRBD1 as a possible D gene (5 bases). The V gene's germline CDR1 is MNHEY and CDR2 SMNVEV (reference sequence). This CDR3 region has 16 residues. V lost 5 bases and J 0 bases, leaving 14 bases between the germline ends. The CDR3 region has the DNA TGTGCCAGCAGTCTAAAGACAGTGTCTAGCAATCAGCCCCAGCATTTT. This translates into CASSLKTVSSNQPQHF.

The chain uses TRBV27 and TRBJ2-7; 10 bases line up with TRBD1. The CDR3 contains 14 residues. Germline values: CDR1 MNHEY, CDR2 SMNVEV (reference sequence). The trim removed 8 bases at V and 3 bases at J, leaving 7 bases unmatched. CDR3 sequence reads: CASGTGAVYYEQYF. The CDR3 bases are TGTGCCAGCGGGACAGGGGCCGTATACTACGAGCAGTACTTC.

The genes are TRBV18 and TRBJ2-5; tentative D call: TRBD2 (6 bases). Near its end, the DNA agrees better with TRBJ2-7, so the J call may be wrong. Per the germline V gene, CDR1 is KGHSH and CDR2 is LQKENI. This CDR3 has 14 amino acids. CDR3 protein: CASSPLEGSYEQYF. The CDR3 DNA follows: TGTGCCAGCTCACCACTGGAGGGTTCCTACGAGCAGTACTTC.

Worth noting for this clone: Its ends do not fully match the called genes, so a read error is possible. The chain is built from TRBV7-2 and TRBJ2-7, with a weak D call TRBD1 (6 bases). From germline, CDR1 is SGHTA and CDR2 FQGNSA. The CDR3 is made up of 18 amino acids. This chain's CDR3 is CASSLDSQGKNYTYEQYF. DNA for the CDR3: TGTGCCAGCAGCTTAGATTCTCAGGGGAAGAATTACACCTACGAACAGTACTTC.

The chain employs TRBV2 and TRBJ1-2, with D hard to call. The V gene lost 7 bases and the J gene lost 0 bases, with 9 bases spanning the gap. The CDR3 loop spans 13 amino acids. Germline V gene data show CDR1 as SNHLY and CDR2 as FYNNEI. As DNA, the CDR3 is TGTGCCAGCATGTTGGACTCTAACTATGGCTACACCTTC. It translates to CASMLDSNYGYTF. Full variable domain (remainder filled in from reference TRBV2 and TRBJ1-2): EPEVTQTPSHQVTQMGQEVILRCVPISNHLYFYWYRQILGQKVEFLVSFYNNEISEKSEIFDDQFSVERPDGSNFTLKIRSTKLEDSAMYFCASMLDSNYGYTFGSGTRLTVV.

This clone has more than one count but fewer than ten. The chain combines TRBV18 with TRBJ1-4; a possible D gene is TRBD1 (5 bases). CDR1 is KGHSH, CDR2 LQKENI, per germline. Trimming cost V 3 bases and J 3 bases, with 8 bases left between them. This CDR3 spans 14 amino acids. This chain's CDR3 is CASSPGLPNEKLFF. The CDR3, as DNA: TGTGCCAGCTCACCGGGACTCCCTAATGAAAAACTGTTTTTT.

The rearrangement uses TRBV7-3 and TRBJ2-1; TRBD2 agrees at 15 bases. There are 16 residues in the CDR3. Germline CDR1 is SGHTA and CDR2 is FQGTGA. With 5 bases clipped from V and 10 bases from J, the junction kept 9 bases outside the gene matches. CDR3 bases: TGTGCCAGCAGCACCTCGGGACTAGCGGGGGGTGGGGAGCAGTTCTTC. Its protein is CASSTSGLAGGGEQFF.

V and J are TRBV25-1 and TRBJ2-1; no clear D. With 7 bases removed from V and 5 bases from J, the gap between germline ends came to 18 bases. CDR1 and CDR2 (germline): MGHDK, SYGVNS. The CDR3 loop spans 15 amino acids. The CDR3 sequence: CASTPRRRTDNEQFF. The CDR3 DNA reads as TGTGCCAGCACCCCAAGGCGGAGAACGGACAATGAGCAGTTCTTC.